This TCR beta chain was identified during a study of identical twins. MiXCR was run by TCRdb on the 5' RACE reads, yielding one entry per CDR3 protein. The table includes under 900,000 distinct CDR3 sequences, 9% to 15% detected once. The CDR3 is made up of 14 amino acids. Trimming removed 2 bases from V and 5 bases from J; junction bases left unmatched: 6. Germline CDR1 SGHRS, CDR2 YFSETQ. These data were also reused for a study on yellow fever vaccine responses in identical twins.

This receptor was taken from a woman between 18 and 30 years old in good health. Sequencing was performed on PBMCs. The chain is built from TRBV5-1 and TRBJ2-5; 7 bases match TRBD2. The CDR3 here is CASSLNVGRETQYF. The CDR3 DNA follows: TGCGCCAGCAGCTTAAACGTCGGGAGGGAGACCCAGTACTTC.